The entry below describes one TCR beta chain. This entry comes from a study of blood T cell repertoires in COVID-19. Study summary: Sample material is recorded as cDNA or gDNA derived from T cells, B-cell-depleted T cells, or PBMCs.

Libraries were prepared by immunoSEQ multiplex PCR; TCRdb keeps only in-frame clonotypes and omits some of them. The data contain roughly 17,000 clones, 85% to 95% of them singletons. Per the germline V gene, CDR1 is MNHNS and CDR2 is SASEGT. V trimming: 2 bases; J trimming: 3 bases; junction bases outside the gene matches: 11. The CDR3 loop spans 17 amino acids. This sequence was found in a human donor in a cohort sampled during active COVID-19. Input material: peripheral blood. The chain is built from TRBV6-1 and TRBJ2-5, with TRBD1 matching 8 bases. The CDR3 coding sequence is TGTGCCAGCAGTGAACCACACCGACAGGGGAATGAAGAGACCCAGTACTTC. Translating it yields CASSEPHRQGNEETQYF.